These T cell receptor beta chains were read from a single sample in a study of T cell responses to AZD1222 COVID-19 vaccine. Assay: immunoSEQ multiplex PCR; the TCRdb copy retains only in-frame clones and omits some. The sample contains 140,000 to 150,000 clones, approximately 93% of which appear only once. The starting material was peripheral blood, obtained on day 0 of AZD1222 vaccination. The receptors come from an adult in good health. Each CDR3 is given with its conserved first and last residue. A D gene is named only where the DNA matches it firmly. A row's size may be missing; if present it is once, few, many or a size class.

j_gene,v_gene,abundance,d_gene,CDR3aa,CDR3nt
TRBJ2-1,TRBV6-5,.,TRBD2,CASSLAGDIDEQFF,TGTGCCAGCAGCCTAGCGGGAGATATAGATGAGCAGTTCTTC
TRBJ1-1,TRBV30,many,.,CAWSARVPEAFF,TGTGCCTGGAGTGCTAGGGTACCTGAAGCTTTCTTT
TRBJ2-1,TRBV12-5,.,.,CASGLVLGNRYNEQFF,TGTGCTAGTGGTTTGGTACTGGGGAATCGATACAATGAGCAGTTCTTC
TRBJ1-1,TRBV27,.,.,CASRSGTGKAFF,TGTGCCAGCAGAAGTGGCACCGGAAAAGCTTTCTTT
TRBJ2-3,TRBV27,.,TRBD2,CASSLFRAGVTDTQYF,TGTGCCAGCAGTTTATTTAGGGCGGGAGTCACAGATACGCAGTATTTT
TRBJ2-7,TRBV5-1,.,TRBD2,CASSLELGTSGNEQYF,TGCGCCAGCAGCTTGGAACTGGGAACTAGCGGGAATGAGCAGTACTTC
TRBJ2-3,TRBV19,once,TRBD1,CASNQGRGTGSDTQYF,TGTGCCAGTAACCAAGGGCGTGGGACAGGGTCAGATACGCAGTATTTT
TRBJ2-7,TRBV30,once,TRBD2,CACNPLAGNYEQYF,TGTGCCTGCAATCCCCTAGCGGGGAACTACGAGCAGTACTTC
TRBJ2-1,TRBV19,.,TRBD2,CASSMSYGLAIYEQFF,TGTGCCAGTAGTATGAGTTACGGACTAGCGATCTATGAGCAGTTCTTC
TRBJ1-4,TRBV7-8,.,.,CASSTDTTNEKLFF,TGTGCCAGCAGCACAGACACAACTAATGAAAAACTGTTTTTT
TRBJ1-1,TRBV19,.,.,CASSPAPLDSENTEAFF,TGTGCCAGTAGTCCTGCCCCCCTGGACAGTGAAAACACTGAAGCTTTCTTT
TRBJ2-2,TRBV6-5,.,TRBD1,CASRKTGEYGELFF,TGTGCCAGCAGAAAGACAGGGGAATACGGGGAGCTGTTTTTT
TRBJ2-1,TRBV15,.,.,CATSRIGNEQFF,TGTGCCACCAGCAGGATAGGCAATGAGCAGTTCTTC
TRBJ2-5,TRBV15,.,.,CATSRDLGGTQYF,TGTGCCACCAGCAGAGATCTGGGGGGGACCCAGTACTTC
TRBJ1-1,TRBV12-3/TRBV12-4,.,TRBD1,CASSSGGTEAFF,TGTGCCAGCTCTTCAGGGGGAACTGAAGCTTTCTTT
TRBJ1-5,TRBV6-5,.,TRBD1,CASSLRQGGNQPQHF,TGTGCCAGCAGCCTAAGACAGGGAGGCAATCAGCCCCAGCATTTT
TRBJ2-7,TRBV19,once,TRBD2,CASSRGGREGLEQYF,TGTGCCAGTAGTAGAGGTGGGCGGGAGGGCCTCGAGCAGTACTTC
TRBJ1-1,TRBV11-1,.,.,CASSLRRSAEAFF,TGTGCCAGCAGCTTAAGGCGGAGCGCTGAAGCTTTCTTT
TRBJ1-1,TRBV6-5,once,.,CASSYQLDTEAFF,TGTGCCAGCAGTTACCAGTTGGACACTGAAGCTTTCTTT
TRBJ2-1,TRBV9,once,.,CASSVGSRAAYNEQFF,TGTGCCAGCAGCGTAGGGAGTCGGGCGGCCTACAATGAGCAGTTCTTC
TRBJ1-1,TRBV7-2,.,.,CASSSNLNTEAFF,TGTGCCAGCAGCTCTAACCTGAACACTGAAGCTTTCTTT
TRBJ2-2,TRBV3-1/TRBV3-2,.,.,CASSLVRDTGELFF,TGTGCCAGCAGCCTTGTAAGGGATACCGGGGAGCTGTTTTTT
TRBJ2-5,TRBV28,.,TRBD1,CASSLSRGQETQYF,TGTGCCAGCAGTTTGTCCAGGGGGCAGGAGACCCAGTACTTC
TRBJ1-1,TRBV5-4,.,.,CASSPYLDSRIEAFF,TGTGCCAGCAGCCCATACCTGGACAGCAGAATTGAAGCTTTCTTT
TRBJ1-2,TRBV14,.,.,CASSQAYGYGYTF,TGTGCCAGCAGCCAAGCCTACGGTTATGGCTACACCTTC
TRBJ1-6,TRBV2,.,.,CASTGMNNSPLHF,TGTGCCAGCACGGGGATGAATAATTCACCCCTCCACTTT
TRBJ2-3,TRBV24-1,.,.,CATSKGSGFTDTQYF,TGTGCCACCAGTAAGGGTAGCGGTTTCACAGATACGCAGTATTTT
TRBJ1-2,TRBV6-5,.,.,CASSYSGQAYYGYTF,TGTGCCAGCAGTTACTCGGGGCAGGCCTACTATGGCTACACCTTC
TRBJ1-2,TRBV6-5,.,TRBD1,CASSYDRGGLGYTF,TGTGCCAGCAGTTACGACAGGGGGGGACTTGGCTACACCTTC
TRBJ1-1,TRBV4-1,.,.,CASRGMLKNTEAFF,TGCGCCAGCAGAGGGATGTTAAAGAACACTGAAGCTTTCTTT
TRBJ1-5,TRBV7-9,.,.,CASSLAEGQPQHF,TGTGCCAGCAGCTTAGCGGAGGGGCAGCCCCAGCATTTT